The present TCR beta chain was sequenced within a study of T cells in Graves' hyperthyroidism and ophthalmopathy. Overall study results and limits: Most thyroid clonotypes expanded above 0.001 appeared in blood too.

CDR1 and CDR2 (germline): SQVTM, ANQGSEA. V shed 7 bases, J shed 8 bases, and the junction held 8 bases outside the gene matches. The CDR3 contains 13 residues. Amplified regions were TCR beta CDR3 sequences from RNA transcripts. HTBI primers were the set used in a first-round RT-PCR of the TCR CDR3. Each CDR3 protein is one row after TCRdb ran MiXCR on the multiplex PCR reads. Found here are 500,000 to 800,000 distinct CDR3 sequences, 45% of them singletons; the top ten hold more than 7%. Diagnoses rested on clinical symptoms, serum thyroxine and TRAb, thyroid ultrasound and orbital computed tomography. A remark on this clonotype: Its antigen is undetermined.

The receptor was isolated from an adult man with Graves' disease, either hyperthyroidism or ophthalmopathy (not recorded which). The sequenced material came from peripheral blood or thyroid tissue (not recorded which). The rearrangement links TRBV29-1 to TRBJ1-6; 7 bases are shared with TRBD1. The CDR3 bases are TGCAGCGCTCCGACAGGGATCGATTCACCCCTCCACTTT. Protein: CSAPTGIDSPLHF.